The present T cell receptor (beta chain) was sequenced within a study of technical replicates of blood from a few donors. Trimming removed 5 bases from V and 6 bases from J; junction bases left unmatched: 14. The CDR3 loop spans 18 amino acids. Per the germline V gene, CDR1 is SGHTA and CDR2 is FQGNSA. Produced via immunoSEQ multiplex PCR; TCRdb's table is partial and in-frame only. The repertoire holds around 53,000 clones, about 82% seen once, with 5% to 6% in the top ten. Sequencing was performed on PBMCs. The rearrangement links TRBV7-2 to TRBJ2-4; 12 positions agree with TRBD2. This clonotype was obtained from a human donor in good health. Some clones in this sample may be carry-over from other donors' samples. CDR3 amino acids: CASSPLPTLAGGRNIQYF. The CDR3 region has the DNA TGTGCCAGCAGCCCACTCCCTACACTAGCGGGGGGCAGAAACATTCAGTACTTC. The variable domain in full, completed from reference TRBV7-2 and TRBJ2-4, reads GAGVSQSPSNKVTEKGKDVELRCDPISGHTALYWYRQSLGQGLEFLIYFQGNSAPDKSGLPSDRFSAERTGGSVSTLTIQRTQQEDSAVYLCASSPLPTLAGGRNIQYFGAGTRLSVL.